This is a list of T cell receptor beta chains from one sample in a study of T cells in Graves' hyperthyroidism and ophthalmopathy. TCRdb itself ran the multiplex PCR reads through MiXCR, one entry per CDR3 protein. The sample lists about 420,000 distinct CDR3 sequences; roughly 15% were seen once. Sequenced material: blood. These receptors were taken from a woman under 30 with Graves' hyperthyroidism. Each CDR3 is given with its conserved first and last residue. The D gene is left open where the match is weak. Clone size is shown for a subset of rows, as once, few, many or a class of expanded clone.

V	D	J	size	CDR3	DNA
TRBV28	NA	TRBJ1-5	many	CASSPSGGLNQPQHF	TGTGCCAGCAGTCCCTCCGGGGGCCTAAATCAGCCCCAGCATTTT
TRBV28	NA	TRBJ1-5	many	CASSPTDFENQPQHF	TGTGCCAGCAGCCCTACAGATTTCGAAAATCAGCCCCAGCATTTT
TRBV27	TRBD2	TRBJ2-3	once	CASSPSPSSGRRDTQYF	TGTGCCAGCAGCCCTAGTCCTTCTAGCGGGAGGAGGGATACGCAGTATTTT
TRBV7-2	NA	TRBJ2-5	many	CASSLEWLKETQYF	TGTGCCAGCAGCTTGGAGTGGCTAAAAGAGACCCAGTACTTC
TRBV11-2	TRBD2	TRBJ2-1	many	CASSLATSDNEQFF	TGTGCCAGCAGCTTAGCTACTAGCGACAATGAGCAGTTCTTC
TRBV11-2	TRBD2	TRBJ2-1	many	CASSRTSGRRRDEQFF	TGTGCCAGCAGCCGGACTAGCGGGAGGCGCAGGGATGAGCAGTTCTTC
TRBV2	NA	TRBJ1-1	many	CASSSLGVNTEAFF	TGTGCCAGCAGTTCCCTTGGGGTTAACACTGAAGCTTTCTTT
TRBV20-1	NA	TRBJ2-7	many	CSAPPPGADSYEQYF	TGCAGTGCCCCACCCCCCGGAGCGGACTCCTACGAGCAGTACTTC
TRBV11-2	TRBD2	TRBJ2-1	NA	CASSPKAGDSNEQFF	TGTGCCAGCAGCCCCAAAGCGGGAGACAGCAATGAGCAGTTCTTC
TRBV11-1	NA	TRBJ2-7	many	CASSLVVHEQYF	TGTGCCAGCAGCTTAGTAGTCCACGAGCAGTACTTC
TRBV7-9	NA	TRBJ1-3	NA	CASSYWAGARGSGNTIYF	TGTGCCAGCAGCTACTGGGCGGGGGCGCGGGGCTCTGGAAACACCATATATTTT
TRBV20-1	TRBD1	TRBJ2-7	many	CSARDLRRAGGRYEQYF	TGCAGTGCTAGAGATCTCAGGCGGGCAGGGGGCAGGTACGAGCAGTACTTC
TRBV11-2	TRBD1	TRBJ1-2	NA	CASSLGTGQTFSYGYTF	TGTGCCAGCAGCTTAGGGACAGGGCAAACCTTTAGCTATGGCTACACCTTC
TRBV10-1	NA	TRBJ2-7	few	CGGLPVMRGYEQYF	TGCGGGGGTTTGCCGGTTATGAGGGGTTACGAGCAGTACTTC
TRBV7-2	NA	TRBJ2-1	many	CASSLAADSGRFF	TGTGCCAGCAGCTTAGCGGCGGATTCGGGGCGGTTCTTC
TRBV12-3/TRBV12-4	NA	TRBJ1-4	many	CASSPPGLSNEKLFF	TGTGCCAGCAGTCCTCCGGGACTGAGTAATGAAAAACTGTTTTTT
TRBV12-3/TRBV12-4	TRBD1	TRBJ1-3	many	CATSGQGTGNTIYF	TGTGCCACCTCCGGACAGGGGACTGGAAACACCATATATTTT
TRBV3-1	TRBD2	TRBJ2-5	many	CASSQDRFSGSVETQYF	TGTGCCAGCAGCCAAGATCGTTTTAGCGGGAGCGTCGAGACCCAGTACTTC
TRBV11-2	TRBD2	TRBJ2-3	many	CASSLDHSREMADTQYF	TGTGCCAGCAGCTTAGATCATTCGCGGGAGATGGCAGATACGCAGTATTTT
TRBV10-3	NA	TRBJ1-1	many	CAISPSGPPGQSLPVF	TGTGCCATCAGCCCCTCTGGGCCACCGGGACAAAGTTTACCTGTCTTT
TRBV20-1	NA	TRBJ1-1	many	CSARGGTTTEAFF	TGCAGTGCTAGAGGGGGGACTACCACTGAAGCTTTCTTT
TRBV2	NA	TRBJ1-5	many	CASRTGPSNQPQHF	TGTGCCAGCAGAACAGGACCTAGCAATCAGCCCCAGCATTTT
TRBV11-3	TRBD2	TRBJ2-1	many	CASSLMAGGYNEQFF	TGTGCCAGCAGCTTAATGGCGGGAGGCTACAATGAGCAGTTCTTC
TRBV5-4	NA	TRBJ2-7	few	CASSLIPAYEQYF	TGTGCCAGCAGCCTGATCCCCGCCTACGAGCAGTACTTC
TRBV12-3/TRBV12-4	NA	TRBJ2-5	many	CASTHLWGGRMTQYF	TGTGCCAGCACCCACCTGTGGGGGGGCAGGATGACCCAGTACTTC
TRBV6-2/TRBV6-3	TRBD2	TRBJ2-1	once	CASSYSREFSYNEQFF	TGTGCCAGCAGTTACTCGCGGGAGTTCTCCTACAATGAGCAGTTCTTC
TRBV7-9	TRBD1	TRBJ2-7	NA	CASSFWGGTGSYEQYF	TGTGCCAGCAGCTTTTGGGGAGGGACAGGGTCCTACGAGCAGTACTTC
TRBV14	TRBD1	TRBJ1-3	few	CASSPRDRVLWNTIYF	TGTGCCAGCAGCCCTCGGGACAGGGTATTATGGAACACCATATATTTT
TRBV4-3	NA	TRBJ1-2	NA	CASSQDLGFLEAGYTF	TGCGCCAGCAGCCAAGATTTAGGTTTCCTGGAAGCTGGCTACACCTTC
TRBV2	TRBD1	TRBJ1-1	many	CASTQGEVTEAFF	TGTGCCAGCACTCAGGGGGAGGTAACTGAAGCTTTCTTT
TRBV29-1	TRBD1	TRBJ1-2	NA	CSVTGAVGYTF	TGCAGCGTAACAGGGGCGGTTGGCTACACCTTC
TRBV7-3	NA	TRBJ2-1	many	CASSVDGYNEQFF	TGTGCCAGCAGCGTAGACGGCTACAATGAGCAGTTCTTC
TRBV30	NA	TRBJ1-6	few	CAWSLLGGLNSPLHF	TGTGCCTGGAGTCTACTCGGGGGGCTAAACTCACCCCTCCACTTT
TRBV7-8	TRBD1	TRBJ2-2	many	CASSYRDSANTGELFF	TGTGCCAGCAGCTACCGGGACAGCGCGAACACCGGGGAGCTGTTTTTT
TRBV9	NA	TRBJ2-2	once	CASSIPEGAGSLGGGELFF	TGTGCCAGCAGCATCCCCGAGGGAGCTGGAAGCCTAGGGGGCGGGGAGCTGTTTTTT
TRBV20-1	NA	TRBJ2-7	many	CSAFRPTAYEQYF	TGCAGTGCTTTTCGACCCACAGCCTACGAGCAGTACTTC
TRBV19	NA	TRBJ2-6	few	CASRAGEGTGANVLTF	TGTGCCAGTAGAGCAGGGGAGGGTACTGGGGCCAACGTCCTGACTTTC
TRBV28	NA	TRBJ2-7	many	CASRRTQGMAYEQYF	TGTGCCAGCAGGAGGACGCAGGGGATGGCCTACGAGCAGTACTTC
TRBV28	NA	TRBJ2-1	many	CASSSFQGDAYNEQFF	TGTGCCAGCAGTTCCTTCCAGGGTGACGCCTACAATGAGCAGTTCTTC
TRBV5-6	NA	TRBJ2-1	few	CASSIGAANEQFF	TGTGCCAGCAGCATCGGGGCAGCGAATGAGCAGTTCTTC
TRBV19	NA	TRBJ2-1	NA	CASSIGGRGNEQFF	TGTGCCAGTAGTATCGGCGGCCGCGGGAATGAGCAGTTCTTC
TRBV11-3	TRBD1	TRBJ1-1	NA	CASSLNQGDTEAFF	TGTGCCAGCAGCTTAAACCAGGGGGACACTGAAGCTTTCTTT
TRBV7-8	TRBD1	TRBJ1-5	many	CASSLGQGGGQPQHF	TGTGCCAGCAGCTTAGGCCAGGGGGGTGGGCAGCCCCAGCATTTT
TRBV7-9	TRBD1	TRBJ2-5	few	CASSLALTGGLQETQYF	TGTGCCAGCAGCTTAGCGTTGACAGGGGGTTTGCAAGAGACCCAGTACTTC
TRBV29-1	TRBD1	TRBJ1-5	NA	CSARTGNNQPQHF	TGCAGCGCTAGGACAGGTAACAATCAGCCCCAGCATTTT
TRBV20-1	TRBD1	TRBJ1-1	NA	CSPRTGGYRNTEAFF	TGCAGTCCGAGGACAGGGGGCTACAGGAACACTGAAGCTTTCTTT
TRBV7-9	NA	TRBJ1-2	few	CASSLARSDGYTF	TGTGCCAGCAGCTTAGCTAGGTCCGATGGCTACACCTTC
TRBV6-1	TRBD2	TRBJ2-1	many	CASSAGLAGANEQFF	TGTGCCAGCAGTGCGGGACTAGCGGGGGCCAATGAGCAGTTCTTC
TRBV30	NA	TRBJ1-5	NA	CAWSGIGGSNQPQHF	TGTGCCTGGAGTGGGATTGGGGGTAGCAATCAGCCCCAGCATTTT
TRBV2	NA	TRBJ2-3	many	CASKLRPSTDTQYF	TGTGCCAGCAAGTTGCGTCCTAGCACAGATACGCAGTATTTT
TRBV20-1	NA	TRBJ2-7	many	CSARVPGVPSEQYF	TGCAGTGCTAGAGTACCAGGGGTCCCCTCCGAGCAGTACTTC
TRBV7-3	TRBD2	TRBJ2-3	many	CASSLGLGGGGDTQYF	TGTGCCAGCAGCTTAGGTTTAGGCGGGGGAGGAGATACGCAGTATTTT
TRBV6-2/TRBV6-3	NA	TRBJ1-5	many	CASSYSGLRGNQPQHF	TGTGCCAGCAGTTACAGCGGCCTCCGGGGCAATCAGCCCCAGCATTTT
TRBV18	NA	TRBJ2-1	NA	CASSSPALSKSSYNEQFF	TGTGCCAGCTCTTCCCCCGCCCTTTCTAAGAGCTCCTACAATGAGCAGTTCTTC
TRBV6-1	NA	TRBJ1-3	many	CASSGQAGNTIYF	TGTGCCAGCAGTGGACAGGCGGGAAACACCATATATTTT
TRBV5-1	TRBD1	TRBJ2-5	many	CASSSDRRQETQYF	TGCGCCAGCAGCTCGGACAGGAGACAAGAGACCCAGTACTTC
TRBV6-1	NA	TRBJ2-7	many	CASSERDGTELTYEQYF	TGTGCCAGCAGTGAAAGGGATGGGACGGAACTCACCTACGAGCAGTACTTC
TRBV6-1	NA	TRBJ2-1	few	CASSEFVGVHYSSSYNEQFF	TGTGCCAGCAGTGAATTTGTCGGGGTACACTATTCAAGCTCCTACAATGAGCAGTTCTTC
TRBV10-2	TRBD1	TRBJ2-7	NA	CASSAQGKDEQYF	TGCGCCAGCAGTGCACAGGGGAAGGACGAGCAGTACTTC
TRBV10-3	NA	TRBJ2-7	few	CAISESEGEQYF	TGTGCCATCAGTGAGTCGGAGGGCGAGCAGTACTTC